These 3 T cell receptor beta chains originate from one sample sequenced in a study of cytomegalovirus exposure and HLA in healthy donors. PCR used 60 Vbeta primers and 13 Jbeta primers. TCRdb keeps only in-frame clones here, not all; method: immunoSEQ multiplex PCR. The sample has roughly 230,000 clones, around four fifths seen once; the top ten hold about 0.5%. The sample comprised PBMCs. These receptors originate from a boy between 10 and 17 years old in good health and CMV-seronegative.

The chain couples TRBV15 to TRBJ2-2; D is unclear. The CDR3 contains 15 residues. Germline CDR1 LNHNV, CDR2 YYDKDF (reference sequence). The V end lost 1 base, the J end lost 6 bases, and 12 bases lay between the germline ends. Here the CDR3 reads CATSRGAHSAGELFF. The CDR3 DNA is TGTGCCACCAGCAGAGGGGCCCACAGTGCCGGGGAGCTGTTTTTT.

Note on this clone: The junction departs from the called germline gene at one end, perhaps through a read error. This sequence joins TRBV7-9 and TRBJ2-5; D perhaps matches TRBD1 (6 bases). Germline assignment: CDR1 SEHNR and CDR2 FQNEAQ (reference sequence). The CDR3 contains 18 residues. The CDR3 reads CSSSLGVGATQIGETQYF. CDR3 nucleotide sequence: TGTTCCAGCAGCTTAGGTGTGGGGGCTACACAAATCGGGGAGACCCAGTACTTC.

The V gene is TRBV6-1, the J gene TRBJ2-7; D gene uncertain. Looked up from germline, CDR1 is MNHNS and CDR2 is SASEGT. V shed 2 bases and J shed 6 bases, with 14 bases lying between them. This CDR3 is built from 14 residues. The CDR3 DNA is TGTGCCAGCAGTGAAATTAGTGGTCCCCTCGAGCAGTACTTC. Protein sequence: CASSEISGPLEQYF.